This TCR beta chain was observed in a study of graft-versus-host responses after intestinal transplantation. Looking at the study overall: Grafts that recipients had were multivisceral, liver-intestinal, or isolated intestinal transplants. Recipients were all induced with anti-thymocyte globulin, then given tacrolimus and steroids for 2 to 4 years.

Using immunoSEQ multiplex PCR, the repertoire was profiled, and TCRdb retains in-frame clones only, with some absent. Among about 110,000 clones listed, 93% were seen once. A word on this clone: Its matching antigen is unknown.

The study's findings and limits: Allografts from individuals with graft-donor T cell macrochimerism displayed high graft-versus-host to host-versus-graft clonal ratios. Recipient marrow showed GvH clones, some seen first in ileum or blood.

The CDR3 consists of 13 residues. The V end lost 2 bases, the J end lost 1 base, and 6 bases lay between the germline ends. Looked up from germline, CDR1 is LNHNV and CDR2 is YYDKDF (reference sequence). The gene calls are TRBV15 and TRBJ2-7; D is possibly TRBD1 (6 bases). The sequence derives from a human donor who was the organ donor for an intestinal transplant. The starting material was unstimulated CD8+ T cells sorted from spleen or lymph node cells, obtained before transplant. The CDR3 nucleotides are TGTGCCACCAGCAGACAGGGGTCCTACGAGCAGTACTTC. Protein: CATSRQGSYEQYF.